This TCR beta chain was identified in a study of OX40 agonist ivuxolimab in advanced cancers. Germline values: CDR1 MDHEN, CDR2 SYDVKM. After removal of 3 bases from V and 0 bases from J, the junction contained 5 bases not matched to a gene. The length of the CDR3 is 17 residues. The repertoire was sequenced with immunoSEQ multiplex PCR; TCRdb's copy has only in-frame clones and lacks some. Seen here are about 22,000 clones, around 85% observed once, and the top ten hold 30% to 35%. This TCR derives from an adult with an advanced solid tumor such as melanoma, head and neck, liver or kidney cancer. The sequenced sample was CD4+ or CD8+ T cells sorted from blood, obtained in a trial of the OX40 agonist ivuxolimab. The chain employs TRBV28 and TRBJ2-2; 9 nucleotides align to TRBD2. CDR3 DNA: TGTGCCAGCAGTTTCCTAGCGGGAACCTCGAACACCGGGGAGCTGTTTTTT. Residues: CASSFLAGTSNTGELFF.